This TCR beta chain was retrieved from a study of T-cell memory formation after mild COVID-19. Study overall: TCR clusters mostly belonged to single donors. General study findings and limits: Clonal second-wave expansions that peaked on day 37 had unconfirmed SARS-CoV-2 specificity.

The germline V and J ends were trimmed by 4 bases and 2 bases, with 7 bases remaining between them. The CDR3 length is 13 residues. Germline V gene data show CDR1 as SGHTA and CDR2 as FQGNSA. TCRdb fed the 5' RACE reads into MiXCR, producing one record per CDR3 protein. The data show 300,000 to 400,000 distinct CDR3 sequences, roughly 21% seen once. As regards this clonotype: The target antigen is unknown.

Sequencing was done on a sample of PBMCs or a T cell subset sorted from them (not recorded which). The rearrangement uses TRBV7-2 and TRBJ2-3; no clear D gene. The TCR sequence derives from an adult woman who had mild COVID-19 (a few samples of this study predate the infection). Cell type and time point are not known. DNA of the CDR3: TGTGCCAGCAGCTCCCAGACCACAGATACGCAGTATTTT. Translated, it gives CASSSQTTDTQYF.